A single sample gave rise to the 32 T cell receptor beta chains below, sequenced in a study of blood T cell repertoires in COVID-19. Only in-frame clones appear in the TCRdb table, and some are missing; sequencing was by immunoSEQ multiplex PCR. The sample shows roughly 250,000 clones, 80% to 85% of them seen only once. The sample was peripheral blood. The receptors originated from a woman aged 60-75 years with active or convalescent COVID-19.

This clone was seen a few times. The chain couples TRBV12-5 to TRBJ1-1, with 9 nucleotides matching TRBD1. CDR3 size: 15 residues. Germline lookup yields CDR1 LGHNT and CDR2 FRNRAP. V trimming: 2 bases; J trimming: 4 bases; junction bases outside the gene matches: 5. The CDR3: CASGLNTGGRTEAFF. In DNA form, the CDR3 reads TGTGCTAGTGGTTTGAACACAGGGGGCCGCACTGAAGCTTTCTTT.

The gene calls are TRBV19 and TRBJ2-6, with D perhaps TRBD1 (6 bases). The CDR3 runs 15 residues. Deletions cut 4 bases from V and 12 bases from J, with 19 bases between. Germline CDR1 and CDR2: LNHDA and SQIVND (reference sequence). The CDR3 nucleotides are TGTGCCAGTAGTAGCCTTGGTGGACAGTTAGTCGTCCTGACTTTC. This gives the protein CASSSLGGQLVVLTF.

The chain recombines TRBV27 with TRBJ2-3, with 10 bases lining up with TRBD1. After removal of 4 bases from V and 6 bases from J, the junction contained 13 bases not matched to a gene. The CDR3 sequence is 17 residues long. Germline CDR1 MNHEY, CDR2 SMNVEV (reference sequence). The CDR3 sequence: CASSSQTGGYITDTQYF. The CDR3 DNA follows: TGTGCCAGCAGTTCACAGACAGGGGGCTATATTACGGATACGCAGTATTTT.

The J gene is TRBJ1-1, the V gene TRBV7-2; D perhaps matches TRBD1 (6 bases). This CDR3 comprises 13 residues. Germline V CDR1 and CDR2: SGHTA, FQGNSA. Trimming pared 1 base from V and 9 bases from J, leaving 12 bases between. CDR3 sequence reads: CASSLDPGVKAFF. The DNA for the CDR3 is TGTGCCAGCAGCTTAGATCCAGGGGTCAAAGCTTTCTTT.

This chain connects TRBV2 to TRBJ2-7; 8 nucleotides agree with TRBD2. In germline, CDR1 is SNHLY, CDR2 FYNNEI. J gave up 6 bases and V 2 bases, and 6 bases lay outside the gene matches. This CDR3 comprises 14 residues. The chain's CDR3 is CASSELGLAGEQYF. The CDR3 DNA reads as TGTGCCAGCAGTGAATTGGGCCTAGCGGGCGAGCAGTACTTC.

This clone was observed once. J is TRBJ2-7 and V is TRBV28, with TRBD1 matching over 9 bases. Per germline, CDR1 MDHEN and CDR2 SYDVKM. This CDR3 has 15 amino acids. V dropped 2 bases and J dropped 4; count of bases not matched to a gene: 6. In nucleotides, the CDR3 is TGTGCCAGCAGTTTAGGTGGGACAGGGTCGTACGAGCAGTACTTC. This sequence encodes CASSLGGTGSYEQYF.

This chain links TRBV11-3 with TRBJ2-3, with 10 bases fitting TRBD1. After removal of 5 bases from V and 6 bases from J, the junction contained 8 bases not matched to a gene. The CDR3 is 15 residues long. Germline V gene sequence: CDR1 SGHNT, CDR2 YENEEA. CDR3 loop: CASSGQTGGGDTQYF. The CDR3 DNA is TGTGCCAGCAGCGGCCAGACAGGGGGCGGGGATACGCAGTATTTT.

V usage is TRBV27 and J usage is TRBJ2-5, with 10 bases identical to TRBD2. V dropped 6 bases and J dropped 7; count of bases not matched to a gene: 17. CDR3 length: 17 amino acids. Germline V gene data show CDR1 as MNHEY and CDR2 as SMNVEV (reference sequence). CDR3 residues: CASSAASGGRPLGTQYF. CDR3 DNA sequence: TGTGCCAGCAGCGCGGCTAGCGGGGGCCGGCCCCTGGGGACCCAGTACTTC.

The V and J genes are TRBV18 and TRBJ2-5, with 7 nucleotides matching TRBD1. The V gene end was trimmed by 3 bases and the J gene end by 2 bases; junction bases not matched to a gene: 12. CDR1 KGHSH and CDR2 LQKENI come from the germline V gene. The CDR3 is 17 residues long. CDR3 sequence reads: CASSPGLQGTSQETQYF. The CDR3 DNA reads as TGTGCCAGCTCACCTGGGCTACAGGGGACGAGTCAAGAGACCCAGTACTTC. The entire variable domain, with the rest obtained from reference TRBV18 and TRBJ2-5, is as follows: NAGVMQNPRHLVRRRGQEARLRCSPMKGHSHVYWYRQLPEEGLKFMVYLQKENIIDESGMPKERFSAEFPKEGPSILRIQQVVRGDSAAYFCASSPGLQGTSQETQYFGPGTRLLVL.

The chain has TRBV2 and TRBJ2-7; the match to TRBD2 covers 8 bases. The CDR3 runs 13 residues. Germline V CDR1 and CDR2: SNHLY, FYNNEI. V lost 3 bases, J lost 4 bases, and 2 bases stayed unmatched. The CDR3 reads CASSDERGYEQYF. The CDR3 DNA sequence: TGTGCCAGCAGTGATGAGCGGGGGTACGAGCAGTACTTC.

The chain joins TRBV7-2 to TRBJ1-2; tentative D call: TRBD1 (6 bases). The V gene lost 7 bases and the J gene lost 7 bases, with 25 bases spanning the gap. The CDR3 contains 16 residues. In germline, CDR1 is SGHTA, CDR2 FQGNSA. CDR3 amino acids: CASTPARLGAEAGYTF. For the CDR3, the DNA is TGTGCCAGCACCCCGGCCCGGTTGGGGGCGGAGGCTGGCTACACCTTC.

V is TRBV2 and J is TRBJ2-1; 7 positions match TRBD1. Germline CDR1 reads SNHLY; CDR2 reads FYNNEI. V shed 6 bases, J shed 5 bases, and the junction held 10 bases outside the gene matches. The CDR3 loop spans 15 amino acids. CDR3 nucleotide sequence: TGTGCCAGCAGAGCCAGGACAGGACAAAACAATGAGCAGTTCTTC. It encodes CASRARTGQNNEQFF.

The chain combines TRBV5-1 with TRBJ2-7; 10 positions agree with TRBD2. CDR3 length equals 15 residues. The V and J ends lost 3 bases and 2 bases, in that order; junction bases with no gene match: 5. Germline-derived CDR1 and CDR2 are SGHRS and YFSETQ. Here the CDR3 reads CASSSGLAVAYEQYF. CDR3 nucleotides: TGCGCCAGCAGCTCAGGACTAGCGGTCGCCTACGAGCAGTACTTC.

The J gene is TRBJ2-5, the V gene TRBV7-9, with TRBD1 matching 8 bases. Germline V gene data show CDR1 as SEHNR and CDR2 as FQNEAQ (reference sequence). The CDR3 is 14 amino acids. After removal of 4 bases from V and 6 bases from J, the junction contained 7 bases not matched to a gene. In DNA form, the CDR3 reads TGTGCCAGCAGCTCCCAGGGGGCGCGGAAGACCCAGTACTTC. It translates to CASSSQGARKTQYF.

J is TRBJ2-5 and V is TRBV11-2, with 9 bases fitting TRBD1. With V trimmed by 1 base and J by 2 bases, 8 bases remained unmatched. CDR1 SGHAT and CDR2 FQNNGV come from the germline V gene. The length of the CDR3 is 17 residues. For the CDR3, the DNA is TGTGCCAGCAGCTTAGGTAGTCACGGGACAGGGCAAGAGACCCAGTACTTC. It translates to CASSLGSHGTGQETQYF.

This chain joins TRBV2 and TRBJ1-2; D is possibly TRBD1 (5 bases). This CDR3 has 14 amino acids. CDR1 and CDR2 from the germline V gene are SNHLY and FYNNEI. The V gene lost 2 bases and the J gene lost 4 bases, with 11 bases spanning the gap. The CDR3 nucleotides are TGTGCCAGCAGTGAAACGGGGGAGGGCTATGGCTACACCTTC. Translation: CASSETGEGYGYTF.

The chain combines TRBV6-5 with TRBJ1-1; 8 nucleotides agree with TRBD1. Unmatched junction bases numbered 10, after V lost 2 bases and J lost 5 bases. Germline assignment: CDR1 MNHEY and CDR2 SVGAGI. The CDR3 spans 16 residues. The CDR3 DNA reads TGTGCCAGCAGTTACGGGAGACAGGGGTCGCATACTGAAGCTTTCTTT. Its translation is CASSYGRQGSHTEAFF.

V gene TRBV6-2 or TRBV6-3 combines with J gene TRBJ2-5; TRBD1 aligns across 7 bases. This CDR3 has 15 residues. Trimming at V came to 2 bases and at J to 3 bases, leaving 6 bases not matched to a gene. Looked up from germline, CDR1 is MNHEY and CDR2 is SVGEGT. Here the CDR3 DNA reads TGTGCCAGCAGTTACGCCGGGACAGCTAAAGAGACCCAGTACTTC. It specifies CASSYAGTAKETQYF.

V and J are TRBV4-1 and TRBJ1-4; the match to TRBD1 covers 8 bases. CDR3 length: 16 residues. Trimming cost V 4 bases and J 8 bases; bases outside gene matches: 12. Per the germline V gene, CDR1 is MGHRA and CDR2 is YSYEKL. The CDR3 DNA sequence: TGCGCCAGCAGCCTGCGGGGACAGGTCGGAACCGAAAAACTGTTTTTT. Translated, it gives CASSLRGQVGTEKLFF.

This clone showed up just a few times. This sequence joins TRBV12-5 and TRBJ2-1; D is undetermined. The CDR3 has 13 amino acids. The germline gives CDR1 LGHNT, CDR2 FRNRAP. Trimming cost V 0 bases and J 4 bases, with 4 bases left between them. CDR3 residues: CASGLVLYNEQFF. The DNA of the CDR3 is TGTGCTAGTGGTTTGGTACTATACAATGAGCAGTTCTTC.

The CDR3 DNA is TGTGCCTGGAGTGTACAGGTAAACACTGAAGCTTTCTTT. This codes for CAWSVQVNTEAFF. This rearrangement joins TRBV30 to TRBJ1-1; weak D call: TRBD1 (5 bases). Germline CDR1 is GTSNPN and CDR2 is SVGIG (reference sequence). Between the trimmed V and J ends, which lost 0 bases and 2 bases, there was a span of 7 bases. The CDR3 contains 13 residues.

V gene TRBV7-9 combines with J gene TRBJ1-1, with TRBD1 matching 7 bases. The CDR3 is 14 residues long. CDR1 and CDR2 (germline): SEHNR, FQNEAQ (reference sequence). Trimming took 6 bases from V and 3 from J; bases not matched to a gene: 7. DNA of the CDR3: TGTGCCAGCAGGGCCACAGGGGCGCACACTGAAGCTTTCTTT. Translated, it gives CASRATGAHTEAFF. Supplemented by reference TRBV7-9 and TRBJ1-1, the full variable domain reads DTGVSQNPRHKITKRGQNVTFRCDPISEHNRLYWYRQTLGQGPEFLTYFQNEAQLEKSRLLSDRFSAERPKGSFSTLEIQRTEQGDSAMYLCASRATGAHTEAFFGQGTRLTVV.

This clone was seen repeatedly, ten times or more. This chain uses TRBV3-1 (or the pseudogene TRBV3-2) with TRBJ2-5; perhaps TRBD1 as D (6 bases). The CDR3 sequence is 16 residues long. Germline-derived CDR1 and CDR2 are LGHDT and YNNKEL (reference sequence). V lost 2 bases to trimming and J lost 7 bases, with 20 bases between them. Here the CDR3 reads CASSQRNRARLGTQYF. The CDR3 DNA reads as TGTGCCAGCAGCCAACGAAACAGGGCCCGGCTGGGGACCCAGTACTTC.

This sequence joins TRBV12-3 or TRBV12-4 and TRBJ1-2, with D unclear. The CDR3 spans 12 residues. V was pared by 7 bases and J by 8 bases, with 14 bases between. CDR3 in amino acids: CASTLTGGGYTF. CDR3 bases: TGTGCCAGCACCTTAACGGGTGGGGGCTACACCTTC.

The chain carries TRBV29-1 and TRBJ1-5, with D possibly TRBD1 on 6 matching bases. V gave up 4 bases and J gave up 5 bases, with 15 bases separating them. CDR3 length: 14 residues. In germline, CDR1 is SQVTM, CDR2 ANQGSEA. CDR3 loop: CSVGGTGTHQPQHF. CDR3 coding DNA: TGCAGCGTTGGGGGCACAGGGACCCATCAGCCCCAGCATTTT.

CDR3 sequence reads: CASSLDRATEAFF. In nucleotides, the CDR3 is TGTGCCAGCAGCCTCGACAGGGCCACTGAAGCTTTCTTT. This chain links TRBV7-6 with TRBJ1-1; 7 bases align to TRBD1. V dropped 5 bases and J dropped 4; count of bases not matched to a gene: 4. Germline V gives CDR1 SGHVS, CDR2 FNYEAQ. The CDR3 consists of 13 residues.

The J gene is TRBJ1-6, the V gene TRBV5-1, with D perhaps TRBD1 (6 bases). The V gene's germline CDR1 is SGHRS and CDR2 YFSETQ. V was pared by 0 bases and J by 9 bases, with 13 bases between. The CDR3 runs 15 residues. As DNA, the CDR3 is TGCGCCAGCAGCTTGGAGGACACCAGGGGTTCACCCCTCCACTTT. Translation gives CASSLEDTRGSPLHF.

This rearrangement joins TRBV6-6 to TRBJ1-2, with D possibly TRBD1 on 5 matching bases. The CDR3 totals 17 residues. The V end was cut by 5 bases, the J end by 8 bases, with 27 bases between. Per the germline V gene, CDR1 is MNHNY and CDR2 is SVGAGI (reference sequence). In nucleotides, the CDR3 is TGTGCCAGCAGTCCCGAAGTTACTCTGGCAGGGCTGCGAGGCTACACCTTC. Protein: CASSPEVTLAGLRGYTF.

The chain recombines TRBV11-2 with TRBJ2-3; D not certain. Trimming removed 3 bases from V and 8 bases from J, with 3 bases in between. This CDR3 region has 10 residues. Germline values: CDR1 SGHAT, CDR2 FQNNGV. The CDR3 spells CASSFGTQYF. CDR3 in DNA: TGTGCCAGCAGCTTCGGTACGCAGTATTTT.

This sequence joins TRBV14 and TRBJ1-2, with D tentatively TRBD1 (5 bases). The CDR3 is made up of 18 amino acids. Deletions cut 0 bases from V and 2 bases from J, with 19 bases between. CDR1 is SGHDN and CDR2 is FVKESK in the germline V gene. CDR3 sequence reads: CASSQDLRWIWGNYGYTF. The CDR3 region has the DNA TGTGCCAGCAGCCAAGATCTGAGGTGGATCTGGGGCAACTATGGCTACACCTTC.

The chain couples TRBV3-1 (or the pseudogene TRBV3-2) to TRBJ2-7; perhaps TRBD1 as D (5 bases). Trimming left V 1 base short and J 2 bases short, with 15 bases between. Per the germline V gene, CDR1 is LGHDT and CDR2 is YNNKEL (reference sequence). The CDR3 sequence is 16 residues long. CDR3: CASSQGWRQPAYEQYF. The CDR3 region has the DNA TGTGCCAGCAGCCAAGGTTGGAGACAGCCGGCCTACGAGCAGTACTTC.

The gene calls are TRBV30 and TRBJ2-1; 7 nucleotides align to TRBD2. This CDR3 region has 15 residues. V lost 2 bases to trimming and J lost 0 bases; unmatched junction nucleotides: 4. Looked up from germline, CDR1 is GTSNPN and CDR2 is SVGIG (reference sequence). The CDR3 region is CAWSRGLDSYNEQFF. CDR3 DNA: TGTGCCTGGAGTCGCGGACTAGACTCCTACAATGAGCAGTTCTTC.